This T cell receptor (beta chain) was captured in a study of PD-1 blockade in classical Hodgkin lymphoma. Overall study results and limits: Newly diagnosed patients had diversity similar to the baseline diversity of complete responders.

Patients all relapsed after autologous stem cell transplantation, and there was variation in brentuximab vedotin exposure. To note about this clone: What it binds is unknown.

The repertoire was sequenced with immunoSEQ multiplex PCR; TCRdb's copy has only in-frame clones and lacks some. Among around 34,000 clones listed, 76% were seen once. The CDR3 has 14 residues. Germline CDR1 reads SQVTM; CDR2 reads ANQGSEA. The clonotype was recovered from a human donor with classical Hodgkin lymphoma. The chain couples TRBV29-1 to TRBJ2-2; D uncertain. The input for sequencing was peripheral blood mononuclear cells (PBMCs), taken before the second cycle of nivolumab. In DNA, the CDR3 is TGCAGATTTAAAGAAGGGATGGACACCGGGGAGCTGTTTTTT. As protein: CRFKEGMDTGELFF.